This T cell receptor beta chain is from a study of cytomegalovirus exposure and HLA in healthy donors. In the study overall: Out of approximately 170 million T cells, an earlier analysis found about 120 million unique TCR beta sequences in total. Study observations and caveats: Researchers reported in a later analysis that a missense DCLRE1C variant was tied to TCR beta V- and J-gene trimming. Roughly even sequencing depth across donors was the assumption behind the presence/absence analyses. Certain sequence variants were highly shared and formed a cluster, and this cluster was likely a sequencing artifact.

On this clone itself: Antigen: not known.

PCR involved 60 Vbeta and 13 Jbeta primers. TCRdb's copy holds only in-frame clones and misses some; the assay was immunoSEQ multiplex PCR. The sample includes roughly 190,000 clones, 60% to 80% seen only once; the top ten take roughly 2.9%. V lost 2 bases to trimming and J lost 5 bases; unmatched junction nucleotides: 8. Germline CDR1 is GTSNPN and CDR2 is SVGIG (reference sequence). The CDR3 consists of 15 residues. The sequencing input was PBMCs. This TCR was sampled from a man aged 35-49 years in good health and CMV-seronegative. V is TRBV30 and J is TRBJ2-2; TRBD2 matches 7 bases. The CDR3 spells CAWSIRAGVTGELFF. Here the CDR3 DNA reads TGTGCCTGGAGTATTAGGGCGGGAGTAACCGGGGAGCTGTTTTTT.